Below, 15 T cell receptor beta chains from the same sample are listed, as sequenced in a study of control samples from healthy donors and cancer patients. Assay: immunoSEQ multiplex PCR; the TCRdb copy retains only in-frame clones and omits some. The sample has approximately 150,000 clones; around 90% are singletons. The sample was blood. These receptors were taken from a man in his thirties or forties in good health.

The rearrangement joins TRBV30 to TRBJ2-3, with no clear D. V was pared by 0 bases and J by 2 bases, with 12 bases between. Germline V gene lookup returns CDR1 GTSNPN and CDR2 SVGIG (reference sequence). This CDR3 comprises 15 residues. The chain's CDR3 is CAWSVRRVPTDTQYF. The CDR3 DNA reads as TGTGCCTGGAGTGTAAGGAGAGTACCCACAGATACGCAGTATTTT.

V and J are TRBV19 and TRBJ2-4, with 7 positions matching TRBD1. CDR1 is LNHDA, CDR2 SQIVND, per germline (reference sequence). This CDR3 region has 15 residues. The V gene end was trimmed by 7 bases and the J gene end by 3 bases; junction bases not matched to a gene: 9. Here the CDR3 DNA reads TGTGCCAGTACCCCAGGTAGGGGGCTCAAAAACATTCAGTACTTC. Its translation is CASTPGRGLKNIQYF.

The chain couples TRBV11-2 to TRBJ1-1; no reliable D call. Germline V CDR1 and CDR2: SGHAT, FQNNGV. This CDR3 has 11 amino acids. Trimming shortened V by 1 base and J by 4 bases, and 1 base separated the two germline ends. CDR3 nucleotides: TGTGCCAGCAGCTTAGCCACTGAAGCTTTCTTT. It specifies CASSLATEAFF.

V usage is TRBV7-3 and J usage is TRBJ2-1; perhaps TRBD2 as D (6 bases). The CDR3 totals 15 residues. Germline CDR1 SGHTA, CDR2 FQGTGA. Trimming stripped 5 bases from V and 3 bases from J, with 14 bases between. The CDR3 DNA reads TGTGCCAGCAGCCTCTCGGGAGCCCTCTACAATGAGCAGTTCTTC. Translating gives CASSLSGALYNEQFF.

This rearrangement joins TRBV9 to TRBJ1-1; D unresolved. This CDR3 spans 13 amino acids. From germline, CDR1 is SGDLS and CDR2 YYNGEE. Trimming pared 4 bases from V and 0 bases from J, leaving 7 bases between. Written as DNA, the CDR3 is TGTGCCAGCAGCCGTGAAATGAACACTGAAGCTTTCTTT. It encodes CASSREMNTEAFF.

A few counts support this clone. One end of the junction does not line up with germline, which may come from a read error. The chain employs TRBV4-3 and TRBJ1-2, with TRBD1 matching 8 bases. The CDR3 is made up of 14 amino acids. The germline CDR1 and CDR2 sequences are LGHNA and YSLEER. CDR3 in DNA: TGCGCCAGCAGACAAGGACAGGGCCTATGGGGCTACACCTTC. Its protein product is CASRQGQGLWGYTF.

CDR3 bases: TGCGCCAGCAGCCATACCACTATCGACAGGTACAAGCAGCCCCAGCATTTT. As protein: CASSHTTIDRYKQPQHF. The V and J genes are TRBV4-1 and TRBJ1-5, with D possibly matching TRBD1 (6 bases). The CDR3 is 17 residues long. The V and J ends lost 3 bases and 7 bases respectively, with 22 bases between them. Per germline, CDR1 MGHRA and CDR2 YSYEKL.

V usage is TRBV7-9 and J usage is TRBJ2-7, with 7 bases fitting TRBD1. CDR1 is SEHNR, CDR2 FQNEAQ, per germline (reference sequence). V trimming: 3 bases; J trimming: 6 bases; junction bases outside the gene matches: 5. The CDR3 is 13 amino acids. The CDR3 bases are TGTGCCAGCAGCTTTAGACAGGGATCCGAGCAGTACTTC. Translating gives CASSFRQGSEQYF.

The rearrangement links TRBV28 to TRBJ2-5, with TRBD1 matching over 12 bases. With 6 bases clipped from V and 4 bases from J, the junction kept 9 bases outside the gene matches. Germline loops: CDR1 MDHEN, CDR2 SYDVKM. The CDR3 loop spans 16 amino acids. The CDR3 DNA is TGTGCCAGCAGCCTTGGGACAGGGGGCGTTCGAGAGACCCAGTACTTC. Translating it yields CASSLGTGGVRETQYF.

The gene calls are TRBV4-3 and TRBJ1-6; D uncertain. The germline V gene has CDR1 LGHNA and CDR2 YSLEER. The CDR3 is 16 residues long. Trimming stripped 1 base from V and 10 bases from J, with 17 bases between. The CDR3: CASSQVLVGSGSPLHF. The CDR3 coding sequence is TGCGCCAGCAGCCAAGTCTTAGTAGGGAGTGGCTCACCCCTCCACTTT.

J is TRBJ2-1 and V is TRBV7-9, with 7 bases that match TRBD1. Trimming took 5 bases from V and 10 from J; bases not matched to a gene: 14. The CDR3 is made up of 15 amino acids. Germline values: CDR1 SEHNR, CDR2 FQNEAQ (reference sequence). The CDR3 sequence is CASSPTRDSGWEQFF. In DNA, the CDR3 is TGTGCCAGCAGCCCGACGAGGGACAGCGGATGGGAGCAGTTCTTC.

The rearrangement links TRBV18 to TRBJ2-3; TRBD2 aligns across 7 bases. The CDR3 has 15 residues. The V segment lost 3 bases and the J segment 3 bases; nucleotides outside the gene matches: 6. Germline CDR1 and CDR2: KGHSH and LQKENI. The DNA for the CDR3 is TGTGCCAGCTCACCTTTAGCGGGCCAAACAGATACGCAGTATTTT. Its protein product is CASSPLAGQTDTQYF.

The chain is built from TRBV6-5 and TRBJ1-2; D is ambiguous. The CDR3 runs to 14 residues. Germline lookup yields CDR1 MNHEY and CDR2 SVGAGI. V dropped 6 bases and J dropped 4 bases, with 15 bases sitting between them. CDR3 sequence: CASSRRGTTYGYTF. CDR3 DNA: TGTGCCAGCAGCCGCAGAGGAACTACCTATGGCTACACCTTC.

This sequence joins TRBV24-1 and TRBJ2-2; possibly TRBD1 or TRBD2 for D (5 bases each). The CDR3 extends over 16 amino acids. The germline gives CDR1 KGHDR, CDR2 SFDVKD. Trimming cost V 3 bases and J 4 bases, with 14 bases left between them. The CDR3 nucleotides are TGTGCCACCAGTGATGGTGGCAGGGAGACCACCGGGGAGCTGTTTTTT. The encoded protein is CATSDGGRETTGELFF.

This clone has just one count. V is TRBV7-2 and J is TRBJ1-6; perhaps TRBD1 as D (5 bases). Germline V gene data show CDR1 as SGHTA and CDR2 as FQGNSA. The CDR3 consists of 14 residues. The V end lost 6 bases, the J end lost 9 bases, and 15 bases lay between the germline ends. CDR3 coding DNA: TGTGCCAGCAGGGGGGGTTGGGATGGTTCACCCCTCCACTTT. Protein product: CASRGGWDGSPLHF.